Described below is a single T cell receptor beta chain sequence and its context. Per the authors' pipeline: Reference gene primer amplification gave nucleated cell count estimates. Profiled with immunoSEQ multiplex PCR; TCRdb holds only in-frame clones, not every one. V and J calls and clone size are given by that table; D and trimming were obtained from the DNA. Of some 120,000 clones in the sample, roughly 80% were seen once. From germline, CDR1 is MNHEY and CDR2 SVGAGI. This CDR3 comprises 16 residues. The J segment lost 5 bases and the V segment lost 0 bases, leaving 5 bases of the junction unmatched. These data come from a study of blood T cell repertoires in COVID-19. Background on the study: Material from acute and convalescent COVID-19 was sourced from the United States, Italy and Spain. Sources were T cells, B-cell-depleted T cells, or PBMCs; the material itself was cDNA or gDNA.

Sequenced sample: peripheral blood. The chain combines TRBV6-5 with TRBJ1-5; 9 bases are a match to TRBD1. The clonotype was recovered from a woman in her 30s who had recovered from COVID-19. The CDR3 bases are TGTGCCAGCAGTTACTCGGCGGGACAGGGTGATCAGCCCCAGCATTTT. Encoded protein: CASSYSAGQGDQPQHF.